The source of this TCR beta chain is a study of blood T cells in healthy people across ages (dated by TCRdb to between 2014 and 2017). Background on the whole study: Template switching captured roughly one uniquely barcoded TCR beta cDNA molecule per two T cells in model experiments. The study analyzed two additional independent replicas of 1 million unique cDNA reads from the same blood draw for two donors, one aged 18 to 30 and one aged 80 or older. Four age groups were formed from the donors: young (average 16 years), middle-aged (around 37), aged (62) and long-lived (around 82). Age-related changes in TCR beta repertoire diversity were measured in the study by deep sequencing normalized with unique cDNA molecular identifiers. To avoid experimental bias, donors of different ages were randomly spread across the sequencing lanes.

The protocol used for the library was 5' RACE. Instrument used: Illumina HiSeq 2500. A second PCR of about 6 to 12 cycles was performed with a sample-barcoded 5' primer and a J-beta primer mix. A unique molecular identifier was introduced onto each TCR beta cDNA molecule by a template-switch 5' adaptor carrying 12 random nucleotides. Each sample yielded at least 3 million CDR3-containing paired-end reads. First-strand cDNA was synthesized from all RNA with the Mint cDNA synthesis kit, primed by a TRBC-specific oligonucleotide. Following uracil-DNA glycosylase treatment, a first 18-cycle PCR with universal primers M1SS and BC2_uni_R was performed on all cDNA. Per the source publication's procedure: For normalization, 1 million high-quality reads were randomly selected from each sample, with every read carrying a distinct molecular identifier. Reads with shared molecular identifiers were discarded instead of being binned into consensus sequences. MiTCR, with a Q25 quality threshold and the strictest error-elimination algorithm, was used for CDR3 identification, clonotype clustering and error correction. A nonparametric unseen species model with Euler transformation was used to estimate a lower bound on total TCR beta diversity. The public reads were quality trimmed at Q25 with fastp and then assembled into clones with MiXCR by TCRdb, keeping productive beta chains. When rows share a CDR3 protein, they turn into one entry using the most common DNA and genes. The V and J calls come from TCRdb's annotation, not from the publication. Within this sample are about 800,000 distinct CDR3 sequences, with around 45% of them counted one time only. The top ten constitute around 18% of the sample.

Note on this clonotype: Its antigen is not yet known. The sample holds no much larger clone one base away, and base qualities are not on file.

Spanning cysteine to phenylalanine, the CDR3 consists of 14 amino acids. Of the read, only the CDR3 DNA is kept; its 42 bases are in frame from base 1. The germline V gene gives CDR1 as SGHDN and CDR2 as FVKESK. The donors were 40 or so Caucasian individuals from Russia, aged 6 to 90 years, who were systemically healthy. Each donor gave roughly 9.5 milliliters of peripheral blood, collected into EDTA-treated Vacutainer tubes. PBMCs were isolated by Ficoll-Paque density-gradient centrifugation, with at least 7 million obtained per sample. Trizol reagent was used to extract total RNA from the PBMCs, yielding at least 5.5 micrograms per sample. For every donor, flow cytometry on a PBMC aliquot measured the percentage of naive CD45RAhigh/CD27high T cells. Results the study describes overall, beyond this receptor: There was a strong correlation between observed TCR beta diversity and the percentage of naive T cells measured by flow cytometry. Estimates of total diversity based on one million sequenced T cells were considered lower bounds and underestimates. Compared with the aged group, more naive CD4+ T cells, fewer expanded clones and increased TCR diversity were shown by the long-lived group, suggesting age selection. As age increased, observed TCR beta diversity per million T cells dropped in a roughly linear way, and a significant reduction was already evident by age 40. Because donor CMV infection status was unknown, age-related changes in expanded clonotypes were potentially confounded. Since profiling was done on bulk unsorted PBMCs, naive and antigen-experienced compartments could not be conclusively compared.

The specimen sequenced was blood. This sequence originates from a man older than 75 in good health. Recombination joined TRBV14 with TRBJ2-7, with a tentative D gene TRBD1 over 5 matching bases. The J call may be in error: the DNA end matches TRBJ2-5 better. The encoded CDR3 is CASSQASGSETQYF. The DNA reads TGTGCCAGCAGCCAAGCCTCAGGGTCAGAGACCCAGTACTTC.